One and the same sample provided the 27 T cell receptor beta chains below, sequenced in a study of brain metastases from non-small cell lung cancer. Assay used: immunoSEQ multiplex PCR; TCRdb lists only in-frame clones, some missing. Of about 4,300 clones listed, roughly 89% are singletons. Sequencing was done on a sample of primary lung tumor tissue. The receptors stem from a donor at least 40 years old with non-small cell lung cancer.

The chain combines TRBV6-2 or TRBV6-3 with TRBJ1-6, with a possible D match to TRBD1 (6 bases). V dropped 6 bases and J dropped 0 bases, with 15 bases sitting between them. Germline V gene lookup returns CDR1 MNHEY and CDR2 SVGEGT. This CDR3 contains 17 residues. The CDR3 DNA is TGTGCCAGCAGCCTAACAGGGCCCAGCTCCTATAATTCACCCCTCCACTTT. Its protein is CASSLTGPSSYNSPLHF.

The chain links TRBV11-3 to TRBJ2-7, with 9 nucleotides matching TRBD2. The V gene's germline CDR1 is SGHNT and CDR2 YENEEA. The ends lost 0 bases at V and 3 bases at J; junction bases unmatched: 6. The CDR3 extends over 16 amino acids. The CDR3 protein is CASSLEAGGGFYEQYF. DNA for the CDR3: TGTGCCAGCAGCTTAGAGGCGGGAGGGGGCTTCTACGAGCAGTACTTC. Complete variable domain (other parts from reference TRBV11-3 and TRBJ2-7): EAGVVQSPRYKIIEKKQPVAFWCNPISGHNTLYWYLQNLGQGPELLIRYENEEAVDDSQLPKDRFSAERLKGVDSTLKIQPAELGDSAVYLCASSLEAGGGFYEQYFGPGTRLTVT.

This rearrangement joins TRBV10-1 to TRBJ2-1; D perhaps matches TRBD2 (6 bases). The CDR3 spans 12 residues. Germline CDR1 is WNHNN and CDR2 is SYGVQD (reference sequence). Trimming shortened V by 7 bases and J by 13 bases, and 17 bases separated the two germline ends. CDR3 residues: CASNTEGLNQFF. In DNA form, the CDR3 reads TGCGCCAGCAACACGGAGGGCCTGAATCAGTTCTTC.

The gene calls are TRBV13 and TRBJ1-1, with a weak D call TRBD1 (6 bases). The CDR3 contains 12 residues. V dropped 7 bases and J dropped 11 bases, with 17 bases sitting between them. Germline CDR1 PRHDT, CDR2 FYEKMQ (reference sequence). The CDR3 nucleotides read TGTGCCAGCAACCCGTTAGGAACAGGGGCTTTCTTT. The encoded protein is CASNPLGTGAFF.

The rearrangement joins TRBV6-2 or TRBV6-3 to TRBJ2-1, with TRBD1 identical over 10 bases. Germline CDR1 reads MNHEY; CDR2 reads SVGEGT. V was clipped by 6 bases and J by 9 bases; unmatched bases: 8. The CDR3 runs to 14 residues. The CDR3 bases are TGTGCCAGCAGCTATCTTGGGACAGGGGCTGAGCAGTTCTTC. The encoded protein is CASSYLGTGAEQFF.

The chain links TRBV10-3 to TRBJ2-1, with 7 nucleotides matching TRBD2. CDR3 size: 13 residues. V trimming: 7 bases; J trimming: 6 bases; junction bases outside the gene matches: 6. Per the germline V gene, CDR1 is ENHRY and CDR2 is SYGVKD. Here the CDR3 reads CAINSGTINEQFF. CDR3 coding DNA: TGTGCCATCAATTCCGGGACTATCAATGAGCAGTTCTTC.

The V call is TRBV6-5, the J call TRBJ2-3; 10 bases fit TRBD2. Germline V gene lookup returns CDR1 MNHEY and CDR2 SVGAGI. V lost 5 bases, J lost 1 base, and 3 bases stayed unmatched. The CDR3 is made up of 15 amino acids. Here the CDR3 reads CASSLGLAGTDTQYF. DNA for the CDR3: TGTGCCAGCAGTCTAGGACTAGCGGGCACAGATACGCAGTATTTT.

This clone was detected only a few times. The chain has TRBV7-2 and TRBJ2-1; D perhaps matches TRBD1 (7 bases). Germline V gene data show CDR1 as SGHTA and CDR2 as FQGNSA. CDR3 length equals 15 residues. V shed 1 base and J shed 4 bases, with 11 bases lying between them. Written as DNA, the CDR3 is TGTGCCAGCAGCTTAGGCCAGGGGGGTTACAATGAGCAGTTCTTC. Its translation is CASSLGQGGYNEQFF.

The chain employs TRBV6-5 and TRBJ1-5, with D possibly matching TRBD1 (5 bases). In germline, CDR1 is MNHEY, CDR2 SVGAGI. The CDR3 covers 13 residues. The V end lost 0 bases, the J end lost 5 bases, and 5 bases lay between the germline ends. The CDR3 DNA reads TGTGCCAGCAGTTACTCGGGGGATCAGCCCCAGCATTTT. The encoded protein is CASSYSGDQPQHF.

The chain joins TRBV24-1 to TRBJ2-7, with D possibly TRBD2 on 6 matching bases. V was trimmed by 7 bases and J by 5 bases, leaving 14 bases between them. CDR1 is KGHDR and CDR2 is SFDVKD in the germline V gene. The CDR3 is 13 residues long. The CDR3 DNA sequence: TGTGCCACCAGCCCTCCGGGGAGGAACGAGCAGTACTTC. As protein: CATSPPGRNEQYF.

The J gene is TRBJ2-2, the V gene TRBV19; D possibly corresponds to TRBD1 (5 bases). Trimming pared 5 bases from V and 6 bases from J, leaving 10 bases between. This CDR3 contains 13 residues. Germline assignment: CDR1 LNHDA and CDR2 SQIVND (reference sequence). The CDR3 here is CASSFRVAGELFF. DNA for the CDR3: TGTGCCAGTAGTTTCAGGGTGGCCGGGGAGCTGTTTTTT.

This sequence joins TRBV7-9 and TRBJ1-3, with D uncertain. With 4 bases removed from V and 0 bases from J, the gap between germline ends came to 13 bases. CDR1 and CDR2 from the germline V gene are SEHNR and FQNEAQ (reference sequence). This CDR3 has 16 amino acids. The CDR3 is CASSSWGANSGNTIYF. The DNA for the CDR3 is TGTGCCAGCAGCTCGTGGGGTGCTAACTCTGGAAACACCATATATTTT. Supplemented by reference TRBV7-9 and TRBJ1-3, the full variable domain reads DTGVSQNPRHKITKRGQNVTFRCDPISEHNRLYWYRQTLGQGPEFLTYFQNEAQLEKSRLLSDRFSAERPKGSFSTLEIQRTEQGDSAMYLCASSSWGANSGNTIYFGEGSWLTVV.

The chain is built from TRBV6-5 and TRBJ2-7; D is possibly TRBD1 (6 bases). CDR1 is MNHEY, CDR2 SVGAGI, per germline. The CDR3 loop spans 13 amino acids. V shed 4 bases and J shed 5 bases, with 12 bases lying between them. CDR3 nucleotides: TGTGCCAGCAGTTTCCTCAGGGGCCACGAGCAGTACTTC. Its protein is CASSFLRGHEQYF.

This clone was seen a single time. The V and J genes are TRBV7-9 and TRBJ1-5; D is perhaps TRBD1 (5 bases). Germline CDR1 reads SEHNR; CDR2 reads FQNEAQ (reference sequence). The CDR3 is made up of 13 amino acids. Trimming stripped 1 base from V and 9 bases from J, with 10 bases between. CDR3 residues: CASSLVGEGPQHF. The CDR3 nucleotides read TGTGCCAGCAGCTTAGTGGGGGAGGGGCCCCAGCATTTT.

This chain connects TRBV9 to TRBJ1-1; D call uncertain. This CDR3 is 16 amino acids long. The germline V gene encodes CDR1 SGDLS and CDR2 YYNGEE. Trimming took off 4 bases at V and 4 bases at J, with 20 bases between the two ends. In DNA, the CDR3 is TGTGCCAGCAGCCCTGAGGGTTCGATCAAATTCACTGAAGCTTTCTTT. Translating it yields CASSPEGSIKFTEAFF.

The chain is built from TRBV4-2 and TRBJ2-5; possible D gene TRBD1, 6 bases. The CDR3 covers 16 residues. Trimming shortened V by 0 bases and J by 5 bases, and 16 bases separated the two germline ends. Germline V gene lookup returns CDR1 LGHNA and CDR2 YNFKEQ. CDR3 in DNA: TGTGCCAGCAGCCAAGATCAAGGGGGAATTCGTGAGACCCAGTACTTC. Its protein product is CASSQDQGGIRETQYF.

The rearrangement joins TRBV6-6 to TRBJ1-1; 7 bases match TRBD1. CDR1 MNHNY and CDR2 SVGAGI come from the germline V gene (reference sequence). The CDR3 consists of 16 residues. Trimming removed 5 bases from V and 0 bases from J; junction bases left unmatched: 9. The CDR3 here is CASSKGQEIMNTEAFF. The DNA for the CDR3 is TGTGCCAGCAGTAAAGGACAGGAAATCATGAACACTGAAGCTTTCTTT.

CDR3: CASSQVIPKGSSYEQYF. DNA for the CDR3: TGTGCCAGCAGCCAAGTTATCCCCAAGGGAAGCTCCTACGAGCAGTACTTC. This sequence joins TRBV3-1 (or the pseudogene TRBV3-2) and TRBJ2-7; D gene uncertain. The length of the CDR3 is 17 residues. V shed 1 base and J shed 0 bases, with 16 bases lying between them. Germline CDR1 is LGHDT and CDR2 is YNNKEL (reference sequence).

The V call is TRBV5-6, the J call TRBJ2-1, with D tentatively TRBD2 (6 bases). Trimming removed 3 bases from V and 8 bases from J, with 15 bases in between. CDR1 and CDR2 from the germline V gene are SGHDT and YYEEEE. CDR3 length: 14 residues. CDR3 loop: CASSWGETRDEQFF. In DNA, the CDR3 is TGTGCCAGCAGCTGGGGGGAAACGAGGGATGAGCAGTTCTTC.

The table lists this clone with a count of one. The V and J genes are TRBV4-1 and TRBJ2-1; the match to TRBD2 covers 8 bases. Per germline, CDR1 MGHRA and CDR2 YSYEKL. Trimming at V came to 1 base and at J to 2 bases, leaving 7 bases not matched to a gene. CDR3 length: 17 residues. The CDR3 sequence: CASSQVLAVSTYNEQFF. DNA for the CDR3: TGCGCCAGCAGCCAAGTACTAGCGGTCAGCACCTACAATGAGCAGTTCTTC.

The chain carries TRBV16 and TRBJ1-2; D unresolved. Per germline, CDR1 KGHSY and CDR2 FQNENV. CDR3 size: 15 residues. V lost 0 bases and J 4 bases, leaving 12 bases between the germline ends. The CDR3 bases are TGTGCCAGCAGCCAATCAGGATCCTGGGGCTATGGCTACACCTTC. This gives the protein CASSQSGSWGYGYTF. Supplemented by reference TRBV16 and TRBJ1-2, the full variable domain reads GEEVAQTPKHLVRGEGQKAKLYCAPIKGHSYVFWYQQVLKNEFKFLISFQNENVFDETGMPKERFSAKCLPNSPCSLEIQATKLEDSAVYFCASSQSGSWGYGYTFGSGTRLTVV.

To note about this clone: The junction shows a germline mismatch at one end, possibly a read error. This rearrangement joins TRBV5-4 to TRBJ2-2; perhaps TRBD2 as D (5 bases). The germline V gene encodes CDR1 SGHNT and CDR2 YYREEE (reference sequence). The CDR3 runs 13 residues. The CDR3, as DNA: TGTGCCAGCAGCTGGGTGGGCGCCGGGGAACTGTTTTTT. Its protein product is CASSWVGAGELFF.

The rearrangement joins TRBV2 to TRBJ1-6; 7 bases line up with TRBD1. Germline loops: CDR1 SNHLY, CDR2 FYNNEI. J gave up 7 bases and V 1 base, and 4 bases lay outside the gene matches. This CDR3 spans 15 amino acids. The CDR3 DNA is TGTGCCAGCAGTGAAGGGGGCAGGGGGAATTCACCCCTCCACTTT. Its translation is CASSEGGRGNSPLHF. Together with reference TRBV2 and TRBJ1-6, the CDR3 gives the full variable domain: EPEVTQTPSHQVTQMGQEVILRCVPISNHLYFYWYRQILGQKVEFLVSFYNNEISEKSEIFDDQFSVERPDGSNFTLKIRSTKLEDSAMYFCASSEGGRGNSPLHFGNGTRLTVT.

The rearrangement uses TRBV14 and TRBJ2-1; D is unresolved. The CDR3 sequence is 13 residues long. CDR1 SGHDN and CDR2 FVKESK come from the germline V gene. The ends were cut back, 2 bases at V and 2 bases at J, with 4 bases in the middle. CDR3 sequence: CASSQQTYNEQFF. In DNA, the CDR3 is TGTGCCAGCAGCCAACAGACCTACAATGAGCAGTTCTTC.

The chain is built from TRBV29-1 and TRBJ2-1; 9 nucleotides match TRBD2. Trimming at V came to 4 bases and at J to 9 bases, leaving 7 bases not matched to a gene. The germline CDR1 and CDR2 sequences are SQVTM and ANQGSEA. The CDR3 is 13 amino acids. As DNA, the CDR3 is TGCAGCGTTGGCTTGGGCGGGAGGGCTGAGCAGTTCTTC. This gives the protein CSVGLGGRAEQFF.

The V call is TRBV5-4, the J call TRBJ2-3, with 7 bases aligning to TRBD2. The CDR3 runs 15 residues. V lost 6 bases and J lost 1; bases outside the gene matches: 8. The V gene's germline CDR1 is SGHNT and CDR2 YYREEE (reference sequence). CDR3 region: CASTNGLDGTDTQYF. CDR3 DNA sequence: TGTGCCAGCACCAACGGACTAGACGGCACAGATACGCAGTATTTT.

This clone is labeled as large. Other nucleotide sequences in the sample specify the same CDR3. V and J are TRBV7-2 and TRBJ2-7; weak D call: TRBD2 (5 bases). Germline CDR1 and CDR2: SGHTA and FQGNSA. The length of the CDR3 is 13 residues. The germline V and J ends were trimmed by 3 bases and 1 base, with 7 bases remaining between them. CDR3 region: CASSLDSSYEQYF. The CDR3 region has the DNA TGTGCCAGCAGCTTGGACTCTTCCTACGAGCAGTACTTC.